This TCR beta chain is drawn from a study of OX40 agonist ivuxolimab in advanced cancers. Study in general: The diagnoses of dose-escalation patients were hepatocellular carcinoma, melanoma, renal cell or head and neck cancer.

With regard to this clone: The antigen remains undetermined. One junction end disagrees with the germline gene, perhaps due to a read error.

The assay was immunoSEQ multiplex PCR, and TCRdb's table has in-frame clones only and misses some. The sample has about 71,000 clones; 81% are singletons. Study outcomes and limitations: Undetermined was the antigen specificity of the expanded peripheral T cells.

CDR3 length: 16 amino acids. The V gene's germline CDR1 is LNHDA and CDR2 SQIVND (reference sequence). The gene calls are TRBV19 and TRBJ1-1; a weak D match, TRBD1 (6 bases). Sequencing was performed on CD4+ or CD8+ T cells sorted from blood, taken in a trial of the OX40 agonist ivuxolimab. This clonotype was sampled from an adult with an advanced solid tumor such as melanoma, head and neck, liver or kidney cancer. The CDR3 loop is CASSITGQSPNSEAFF. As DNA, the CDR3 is TGTGCCAGTAGTATCACAGGGCAGAGCCCGAACAGTGAAGCTTTCTTT.